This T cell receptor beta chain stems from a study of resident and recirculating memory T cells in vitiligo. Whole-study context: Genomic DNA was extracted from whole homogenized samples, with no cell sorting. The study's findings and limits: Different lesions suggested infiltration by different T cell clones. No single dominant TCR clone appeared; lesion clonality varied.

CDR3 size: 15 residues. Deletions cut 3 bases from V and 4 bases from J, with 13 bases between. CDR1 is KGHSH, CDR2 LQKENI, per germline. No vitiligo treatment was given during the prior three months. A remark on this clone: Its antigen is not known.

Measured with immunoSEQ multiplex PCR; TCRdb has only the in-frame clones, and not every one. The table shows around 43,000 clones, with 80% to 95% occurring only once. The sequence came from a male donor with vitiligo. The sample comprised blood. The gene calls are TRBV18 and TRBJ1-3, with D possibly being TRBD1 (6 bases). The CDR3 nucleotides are TGTGCCAGCTCACCCTCCGGGGGGCAAGGAAACACCATATATTTT. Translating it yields CASSPSGGQGNTIYF.